This T cell receptor (beta chain) was captured by sequencing in a study of T-cell reconstitution after alpha-beta-depleted transplantation in children. V gave up 7 bases and J gave up 4 bases; unmatched junction bases: 1. The CDR3 has 12 amino acids. Germline lookup yields CDR1 LNHDA and CDR2 SQIVND (reference sequence). A TCRbeta library incorporating unique molecular identifiers was prepared. TCRdb re-called the PCR reads through MiXCR, storing one row per CDR3 protein. Of some 70,000 distinct CDR3 sequences listed, 7% to 8% are singletons. The sample was PBMCs from the stem cell graft donor, taken from the stem cell graft. This receptor was taken from a human donor who donated a stem cell graft to a child with acute lymphoblastic leukemia. This chain links TRBV19 with TRBJ2-7; 10 nucleotides agree with TRBD2. CDR3 DNA sequence: TGTGCCAGTATGGGACTAGCGTACGAGCAGTACTTC. It translates to CASMGLAYEQYF.